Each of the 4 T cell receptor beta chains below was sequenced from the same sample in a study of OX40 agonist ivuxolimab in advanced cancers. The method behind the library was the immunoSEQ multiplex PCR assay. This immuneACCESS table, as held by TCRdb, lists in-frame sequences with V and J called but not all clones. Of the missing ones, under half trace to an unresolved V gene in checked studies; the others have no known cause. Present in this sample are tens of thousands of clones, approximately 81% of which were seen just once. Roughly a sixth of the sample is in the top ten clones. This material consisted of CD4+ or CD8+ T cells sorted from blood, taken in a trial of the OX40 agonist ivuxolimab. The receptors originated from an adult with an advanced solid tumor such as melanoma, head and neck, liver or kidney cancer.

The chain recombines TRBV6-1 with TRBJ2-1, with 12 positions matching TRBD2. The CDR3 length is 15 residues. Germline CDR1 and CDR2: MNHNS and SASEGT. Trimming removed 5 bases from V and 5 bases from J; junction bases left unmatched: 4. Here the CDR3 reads CASSWTSGINNEQFF. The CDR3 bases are TGTGCCAGCAGTTGGACTAGCGGGATAAACAATGAGCAGTTCTTC.

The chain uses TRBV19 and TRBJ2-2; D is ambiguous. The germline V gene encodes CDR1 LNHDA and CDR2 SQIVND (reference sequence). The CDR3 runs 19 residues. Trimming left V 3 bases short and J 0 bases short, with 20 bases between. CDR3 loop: CASSIAVTRTGTNTGELFF. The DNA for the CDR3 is TGTGCCAGTAGTATTGCCGTAACCCGAACTGGTACGAACACCGGGGAGCTGTTTTTT.

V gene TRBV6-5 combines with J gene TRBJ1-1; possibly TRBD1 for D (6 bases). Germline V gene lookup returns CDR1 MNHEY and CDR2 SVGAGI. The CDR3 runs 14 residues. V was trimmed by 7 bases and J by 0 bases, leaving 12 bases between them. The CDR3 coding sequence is TGTGCCAGCAACGAAGGGGGAATGAACACTGAAGCTTTCTTT. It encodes CASNEGGMNTEAFF.

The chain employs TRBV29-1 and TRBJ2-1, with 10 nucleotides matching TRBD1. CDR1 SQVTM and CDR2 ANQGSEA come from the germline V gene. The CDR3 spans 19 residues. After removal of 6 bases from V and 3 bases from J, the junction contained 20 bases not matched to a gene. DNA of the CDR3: TGCAGCGTAACATTACTATCGCGGGACAGGGGCCCTTACTACAATGAGCAGTTCTTC. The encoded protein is CSVTLLSRDRGPYYNEQFF.